A single sample is the source of the 15 T cell receptor beta chains below, sequenced in a study of blood T cells in healthy people across ages. Primers used in a second PCR of about 7 to 11 cycles were a sample-barcoded 5' primer and a J-beta primer mix. TCRdb used MiXCR to reprocess the 5' RACE reads, holding one entry per CDR3 protein. The sample shows 1.5 million or so distinct CDR3 sequences, 40% to 45% of them seen only once. Sequenced: blood. Source of these receptors: a woman aged 18-29 years in good health.

This clonotype was detected a few times. The rearrangement joins TRBV9 to TRBJ2-1; D possibly corresponds to TRBD2 (6 bases). With 0 bases removed from V and 8 bases from J, the gap between germline ends came to 12 bases. The germline V gene encodes CDR1 SGDLS and CDR2 YYNGEE. The CDR3 is 14 amino acids. DNA for the CDR3: TGTGCCAGCAGCGTAGCACTAGCTGAGGATGAGCAGTTCTTC. Protein product: CASSVALAEDEQFF.

This clonotype was seen a handful of times. The V and J genes are TRBV7-9 and TRBJ1-1, with unresolved D. V gave up 5 bases and J gave up 5 bases, with 21 bases separating them. Germline V gives CDR1 SEHNR, CDR2 FQNEAQ (reference sequence). The CDR3 spans 16 residues. CDR3 nucleotides: TGTGCCAGCAGCCCAGTACTTACGGGGATGAGTACTGAAGCTTTCTTT. Protein: CASSPVLTGMSTEAFF.

This clonotype was observed a handful of times. CDR3 in amino acids: CASTDSRYGYTF. Here the CDR3 DNA reads TGTGCCAGCACAGACAGTCGCTATGGCTACACCTTC. The V gene is TRBV6-6, the J gene TRBJ1-2; D perhaps matches TRBD1 (5 bases). This CDR3 spans 12 amino acids. Germline V lookup: CDR1 MNHNY, CDR2 SVGAGI (reference sequence). V lost 7 bases to trimming and J lost 4 bases, with 10 bases between them.

This chain joins TRBV5-1 and TRBJ2-7; unclear D gene. CDR3 length: 16 residues. Trimming removed 2 bases from V and 2 bases from J, with 17 bases in between. Germline V gene sequence: CDR1 SGHRS, CDR2 YFSETQ. CDR3 loop: CASSFPTDLGTYEQYF. CDR3 nucleotides: TGCGCCAGCAGCTTCCCTACCGACCTGGGAACCTACGAGCAGTACTTC.

This rearrangement joins TRBV6-4 to TRBJ2-1; possibly TRBD1 for D (6 bases). The V gene's germline CDR1 is MRHNA and CDR2 SNTAGT. The CDR3 covers 15 residues. Trimming stripped 7 bases from V and 3 bases from J, with 16 bases between. The CDR3 loop reads CASNQTGSLYNEQFF. The CDR3 region has the DNA TGTGCCAGCAATCAGACAGGAAGCCTCTACAATGAGCAGTTCTTC.

This clonotype was found once. The V call is TRBV20-1, the J call TRBJ2-1; TRBD2 matches 9 bases. V dropped 6 bases and J dropped 6; count of bases not matched to a gene: 9. CDR3 length: 14 amino acids. Germline V gives CDR1 DFQATT, CDR2 SNEGSKA (reference sequence). The CDR3 sequence is CSAKSGGPCNEQFF. The DNA of the CDR3 is TGCAGTGCAAAGAGCGGGGGGCCCTGCAATGAGCAGTTCTTC.

This clonotype has more than one count but fewer than ten. V gene TRBV6-6 combines with J gene TRBJ1-1; possibly TRBD1 for D (5 bases). Per the germline V gene, CDR1 is MNHNY and CDR2 is SVGAGI (reference sequence). The CDR3 is 15 residues long. V lost 5 bases to trimming and J lost 1 base, with 14 bases between them. CDR3 sequence (DNA): TGTGCCAGCAGTGACAGAGCCGTTACGAACACTGAAGCTTTCTTT. Translated, it gives CASSDRAVTNTEAFF.

The V call is TRBV27, the J call TRBJ1-2, with 8 bases matching TRBD1. This CDR3 is 14 amino acids long. Per the germline V gene, CDR1 is MNHEY and CDR2 is SMNVEV (reference sequence). With 6 bases clipped from V and 7 bases from J, the junction kept 10 bases outside the gene matches. CDR3 residues: CASSKTGAAPGYTF. The CDR3 DNA follows: TGTGCCAGCAGCAAGACAGGGGCCGCGCCTGGCTACACCTTC.

This rearrangement joins TRBV10-3 to TRBJ1-1, with D perhaps TRBD1 (5 bases). Per germline, CDR1 ENHRY and CDR2 SYGVKD. V was pared by 6 bases and J by 3 bases, with 11 bases between. The CDR3 covers 13 residues. CDR3 in amino acids: CAIRGDAYTEAFF. Here the CDR3 DNA reads TGTGCCATCAGGGGGGACGCTTACACTGAAGCTTTCTTT.

The sample holds many counts of this clonotype. This chain links TRBV9 with TRBJ2-5; no reliable D call. V was cut by 1 base and J by 2 bases, with 9 bases left in between. The CDR3 length is 14 residues. Looked up from germline, CDR1 is SGDLS and CDR2 is YYNGEE. CDR3: CASSVSTEQETQYF. In DNA form, the CDR3 reads TGTGCCAGCAGCGTAAGCACAGAGCAAGAGACCCAGTACTTC.

The chain combines TRBV27 with TRBJ1-6; possible D gene TRBD1, 6 bases. The CDR3 is 14 amino acids. CDR1 and CDR2 from the germline V gene are MNHEY and SMNVEV (reference sequence). V gave up 5 bases and J gave up 5 bases, with 10 bases separating them. As DNA, the CDR3 is TGTGCCAGCAGTGCCAGGGGACATAATTCACCCCTCCACTTT. Translation gives CASSARGHNSPLHF.

The rearrangement uses TRBV9 and TRBJ2-1; 7 nucleotides align to TRBD2. TRBJ2-7 matches the DNA end more closely, so the J call is doubtful. Germline V gene data show CDR1 as SGDLS and CDR2 as YYNGEE. The CDR3 runs 15 residues. This CDR3 is CASSGLAVPYNEQYF. In DNA form, the CDR3 reads TGTGCCAGCAGCGGCCTAGCGGTACCCTACAATGAGCAGTACTTC.

CDR3 sequence reads: CASSEGGDYEQYF. For the CDR3, the DNA is TGTGCCAGCAGCGAGGGGGGTGACTACGAGCAGTACTTC. The rearrangement uses TRBV9 and TRBJ2-7, with D perhaps matching TRBD1 or TRBD2 (6 bases each). Germline loops: CDR1 SGDLS, CDR2 YYNGEE. This CDR3 spans 13 amino acids. V lost 3 bases to trimming and J lost 3 bases, with 10 bases between them.

This clonotype was observed a handful of times. The V and J genes are TRBV7-2 and TRBJ1-5, with D unresolved. This CDR3 spans 13 amino acids. Germline CDR1 SGHTA, CDR2 FQGNSA. V lost 5 bases and J 12 bases, leaving 17 bases between the germline ends. The CDR3 sequence: CASSPPYGPLQHF. The DNA of the CDR3 is TGTGCCAGCAGCCCCCCGTACGGTCCACTCCAGCATTTT.

This chain connects TRBV5-1 to TRBJ1-1; D might be TRBD1 (5 bases). CDR1 is SGHRS, CDR2 YFSETQ, per germline. The CDR3 loop spans 14 amino acids. Deletions cut 4 bases from V and 1 base from J, with 11 bases between. Written as DNA, the CDR3 is TGCGCCAGCAGCAAGGACACAGGGAACACTGAAGCTTTCTTT. The encoded protein is CASSKDTGNTEAFF.